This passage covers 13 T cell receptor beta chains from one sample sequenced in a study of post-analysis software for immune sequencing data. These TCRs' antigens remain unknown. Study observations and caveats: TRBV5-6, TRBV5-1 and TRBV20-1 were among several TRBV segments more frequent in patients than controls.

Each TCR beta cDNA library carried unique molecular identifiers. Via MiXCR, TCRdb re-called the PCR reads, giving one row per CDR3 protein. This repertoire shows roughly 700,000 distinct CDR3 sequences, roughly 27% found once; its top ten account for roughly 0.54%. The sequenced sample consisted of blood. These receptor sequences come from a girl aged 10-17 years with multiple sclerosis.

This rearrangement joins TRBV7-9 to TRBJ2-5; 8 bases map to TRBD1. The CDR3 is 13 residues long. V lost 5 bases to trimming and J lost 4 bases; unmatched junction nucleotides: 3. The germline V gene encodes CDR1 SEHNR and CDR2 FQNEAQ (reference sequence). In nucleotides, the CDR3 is TGTGCCAGCAGCCGAGGGACAGGAGAGACCCAGTACTTC. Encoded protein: CASSRGTGETQYF.

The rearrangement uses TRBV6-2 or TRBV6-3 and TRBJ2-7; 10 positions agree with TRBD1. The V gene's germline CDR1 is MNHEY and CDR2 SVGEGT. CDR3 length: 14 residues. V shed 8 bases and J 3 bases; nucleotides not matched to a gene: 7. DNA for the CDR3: TGTGCCAGCGAGTCCGGGACAGGGGTCTACGAGCAGTACTTC. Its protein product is CASESGTGVYEQYF.

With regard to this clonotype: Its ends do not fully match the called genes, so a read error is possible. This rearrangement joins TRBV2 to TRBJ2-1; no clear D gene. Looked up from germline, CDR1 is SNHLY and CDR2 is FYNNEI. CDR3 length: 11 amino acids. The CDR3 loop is CRLSSYSEQFF. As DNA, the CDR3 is TGTCGCCTAAGCTCCTACAGTGAGCAGTTCTTC.

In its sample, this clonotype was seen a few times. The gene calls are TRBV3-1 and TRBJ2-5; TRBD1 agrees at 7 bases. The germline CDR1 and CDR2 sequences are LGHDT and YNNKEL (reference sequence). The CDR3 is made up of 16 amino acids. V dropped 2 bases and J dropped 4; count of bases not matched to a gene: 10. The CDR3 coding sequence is TGTGCCAGCAGCCAAAGAGGGACAGTAGTGGGAGAGACCCAGTACTTC. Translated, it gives CASSQRGTVVGETQYF.

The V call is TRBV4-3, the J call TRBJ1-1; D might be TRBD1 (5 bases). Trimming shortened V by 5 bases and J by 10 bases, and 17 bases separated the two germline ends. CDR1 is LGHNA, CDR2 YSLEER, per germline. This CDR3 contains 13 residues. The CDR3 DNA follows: TGCGCCAGCAGCGAAGGGGCAAGGCGGGGAGCTTTCTTT. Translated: CASSEGARRGAFF.

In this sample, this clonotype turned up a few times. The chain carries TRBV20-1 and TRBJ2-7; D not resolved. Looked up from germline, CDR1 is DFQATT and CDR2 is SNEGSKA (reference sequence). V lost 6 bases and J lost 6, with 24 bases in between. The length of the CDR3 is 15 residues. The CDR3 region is CSAAPTTGLNSEQYF. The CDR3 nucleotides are TGCAGTGCCGCCCCCACTACCGGGCTAAACTCCGAGCAGTACTTC.

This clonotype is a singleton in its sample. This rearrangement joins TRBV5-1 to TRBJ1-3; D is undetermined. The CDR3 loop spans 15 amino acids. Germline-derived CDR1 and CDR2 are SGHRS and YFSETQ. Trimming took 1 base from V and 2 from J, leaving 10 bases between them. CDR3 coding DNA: TGCGCCAGCAGCTTGTCCATGGGGACTGGAAACACCATATATTTT. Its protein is CASSLSMGTGNTIYF.

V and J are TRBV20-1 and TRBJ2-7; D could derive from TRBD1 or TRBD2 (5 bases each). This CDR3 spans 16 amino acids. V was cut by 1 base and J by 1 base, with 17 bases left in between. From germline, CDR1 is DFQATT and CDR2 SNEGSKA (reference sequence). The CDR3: CSARGNAGTASYEQYF. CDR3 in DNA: TGCAGTGCTAGAGGAAATGCCGGGACCGCTTCCTACGAGCAGTACTTC.

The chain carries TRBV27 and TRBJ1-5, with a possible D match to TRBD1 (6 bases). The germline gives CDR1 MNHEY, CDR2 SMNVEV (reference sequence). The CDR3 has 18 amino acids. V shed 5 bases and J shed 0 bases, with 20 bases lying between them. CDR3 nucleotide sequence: TGTGCCAGCAGTACCCATACAGGGCTCGGACCTAGCAATCAGCCCCAGCATTTT. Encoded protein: CASSTHTGLGPSNQPQHF.

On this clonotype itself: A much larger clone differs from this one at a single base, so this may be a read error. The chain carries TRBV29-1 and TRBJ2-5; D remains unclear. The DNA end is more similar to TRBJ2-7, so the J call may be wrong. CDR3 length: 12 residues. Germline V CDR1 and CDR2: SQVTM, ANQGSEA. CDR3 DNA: TGCAGCGTATTAACAGTCAACCGCGAGCAGTACTTC. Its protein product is CSVLTVNREQYF.

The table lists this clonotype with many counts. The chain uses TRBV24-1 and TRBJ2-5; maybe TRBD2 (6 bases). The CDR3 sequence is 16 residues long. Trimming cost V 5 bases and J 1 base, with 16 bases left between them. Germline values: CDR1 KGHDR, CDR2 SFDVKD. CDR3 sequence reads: CATSAARQRVQETQYF. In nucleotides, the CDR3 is TGTGCCACCAGTGCGGCACGACAGCGGGTCCAAGAGACCCAGTACTTC.

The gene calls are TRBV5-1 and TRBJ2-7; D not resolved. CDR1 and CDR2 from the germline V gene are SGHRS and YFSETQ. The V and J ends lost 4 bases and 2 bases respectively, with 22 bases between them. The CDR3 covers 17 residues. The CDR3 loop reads CASSDGQPSYSTYEQYF. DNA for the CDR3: TGCGCCAGCAGCGACGGGCAGCCCTCGTACTCAACCTACGAGCAGTACTTC. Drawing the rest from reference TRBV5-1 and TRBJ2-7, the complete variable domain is KAGVTQTPRYLIKTRGQQVTLSCSPISGHRSVSWYQQTPGQGLQFLFEYFSETQRNKGNFPGRFSGRQFSNSRSEMNVSTLELGDSALYLCASSDGQPSYSTYEQYFGPGTRLTVT.

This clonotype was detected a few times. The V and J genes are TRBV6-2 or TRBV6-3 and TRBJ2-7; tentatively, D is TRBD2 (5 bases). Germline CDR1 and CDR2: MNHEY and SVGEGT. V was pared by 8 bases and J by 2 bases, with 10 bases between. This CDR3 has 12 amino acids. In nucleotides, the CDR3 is TGTGCCAGCGGGCGGGTGGCCTACGAGCAGTACTTC. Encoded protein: CASGRVAYEQYF.